This T cell receptor (beta chain) was captured in a study of cytomegalovirus exposure and HLA in healthy donors. Study-level points and caveats: A later analysis found most CMV-associated TCR beta chains apparently HLA-restricted.

This CDR3 is 15 amino acids long. Germline V gives CDR1 SGHRS, CDR2 YFSETQ. Between the trimmed V and J ends, which lost 7 bases and 1 base, there was a span of 17 bases. These donors counted as nominally healthy when sampled, but unrecorded immune exposures were likely. In regard to this clone: Antigen unknown.

PCR involved 60 Vbeta and 13 Jbeta primers. The assay was immunoSEQ multiplex PCR, and TCRdb's table has in-frame clones only and misses some. The profile shows around 85,000 clones, 74% of them singletons. The TCR originated in a man in his thirties or forties in good health and CMV-seropositive. The source material was PBMCs. V is TRBV5-1 and J is TRBJ1-1; TRBD1 is a possible D gene (6 bases). CDR3 bases: TGCGCCAGCCAACTTGCAGGGGTCGCGAACACTGAAGCTTTCTTT. This encodes CASQLAGVANTEAFF.